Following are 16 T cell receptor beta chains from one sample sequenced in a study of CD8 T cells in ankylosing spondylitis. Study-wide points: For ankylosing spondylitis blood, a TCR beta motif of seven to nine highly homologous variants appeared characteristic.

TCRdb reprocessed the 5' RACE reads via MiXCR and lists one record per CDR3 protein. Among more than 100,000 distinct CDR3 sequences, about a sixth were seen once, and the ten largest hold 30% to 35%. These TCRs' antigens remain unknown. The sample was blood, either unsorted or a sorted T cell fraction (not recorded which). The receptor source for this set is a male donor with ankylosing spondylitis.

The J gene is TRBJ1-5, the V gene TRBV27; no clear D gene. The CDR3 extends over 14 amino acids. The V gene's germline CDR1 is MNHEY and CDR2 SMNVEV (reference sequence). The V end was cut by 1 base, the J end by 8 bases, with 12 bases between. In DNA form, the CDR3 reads TGTGCCAGCAGTTTATATCCTTCGGGCAAGCCCCAGCATTTT. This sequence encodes CASSLYPSGKPQHF.

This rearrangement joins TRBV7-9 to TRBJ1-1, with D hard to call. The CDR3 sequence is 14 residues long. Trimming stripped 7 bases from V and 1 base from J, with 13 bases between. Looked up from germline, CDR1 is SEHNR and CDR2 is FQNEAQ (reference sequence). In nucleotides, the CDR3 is TGTGCCAGCAACAAGGTAGTGAAGAACACTGAAGCTTTCTTT. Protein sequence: CASNKVVKNTEAFF.

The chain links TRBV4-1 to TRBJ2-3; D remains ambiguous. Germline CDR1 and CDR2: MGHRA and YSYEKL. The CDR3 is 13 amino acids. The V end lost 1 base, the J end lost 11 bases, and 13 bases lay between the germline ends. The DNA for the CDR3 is TGCGCCAGCAGCCAAGGGGCGAACTTCGGGCAGTATTTT. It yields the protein CASSQGANFGQYF.

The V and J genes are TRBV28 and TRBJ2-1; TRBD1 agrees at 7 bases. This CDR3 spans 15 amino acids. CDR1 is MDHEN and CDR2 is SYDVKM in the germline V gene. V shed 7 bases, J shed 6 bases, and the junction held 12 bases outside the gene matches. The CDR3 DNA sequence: TGTGCCAGCATACGGACAGGAGAGTTCCTCAATGAGCAGTTCTTC. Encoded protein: CASIRTGEFLNEQFF.

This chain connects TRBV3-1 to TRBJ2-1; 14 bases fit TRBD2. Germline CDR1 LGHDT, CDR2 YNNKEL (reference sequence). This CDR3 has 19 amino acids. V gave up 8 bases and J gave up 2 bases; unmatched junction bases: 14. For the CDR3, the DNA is TGTGCCAGCTACGGAAGCGGGACTAGCGGGAGAAGCGCCTACAATGAGCAGTTCTTC. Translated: CASYGSGTSGRSAYNEQFF.

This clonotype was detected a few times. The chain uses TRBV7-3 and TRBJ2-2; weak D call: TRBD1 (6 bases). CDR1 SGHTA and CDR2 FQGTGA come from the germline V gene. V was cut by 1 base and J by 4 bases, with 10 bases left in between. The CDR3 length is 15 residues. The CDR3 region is CASSLRETGTGELFF. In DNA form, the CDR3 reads TGTGCCAGCAGCTTAAGGGAGACAGGCACCGGGGAGCTGTTTTTT.

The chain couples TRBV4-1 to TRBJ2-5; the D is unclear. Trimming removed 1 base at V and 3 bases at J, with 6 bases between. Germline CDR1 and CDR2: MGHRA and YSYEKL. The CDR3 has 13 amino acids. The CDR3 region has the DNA TGCGCCAGCAGCCAAGTTTCAGAAGAGACCCAGTACTTC. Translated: CASSQVSEETQYF.

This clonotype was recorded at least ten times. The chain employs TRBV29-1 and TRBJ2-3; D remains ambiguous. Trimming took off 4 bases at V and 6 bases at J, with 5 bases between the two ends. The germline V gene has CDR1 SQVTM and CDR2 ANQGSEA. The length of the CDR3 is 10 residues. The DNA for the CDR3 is TGCAGCGTTGCTCAGGATACGCAGTATTTT. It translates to CSVAQDTQYF.

CDR3 amino acids: CASSDSSGVSNEQFF. CDR3 DNA: TGTGCCAGCAGTGACTCTTCGGGAGTCTCGAATGAGCAGTTCTTC. This rearrangement joins TRBV6-4 to TRBJ2-1; D may be TRBD2 (6 bases). This CDR3 comprises 15 residues. Trimming took 0 bases from V and 7 from J, leaving 13 bases between them. Germline V gives CDR1 MRHNA, CDR2 SNTAGT.

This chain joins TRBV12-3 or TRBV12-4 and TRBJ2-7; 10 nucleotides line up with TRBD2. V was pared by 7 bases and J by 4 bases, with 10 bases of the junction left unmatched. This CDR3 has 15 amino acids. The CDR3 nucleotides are TGTGCCAGCACCGGAGGGGCTAGCGGGAGATACGAGCAGTACTTC. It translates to CASTGGASGRYEQYF.

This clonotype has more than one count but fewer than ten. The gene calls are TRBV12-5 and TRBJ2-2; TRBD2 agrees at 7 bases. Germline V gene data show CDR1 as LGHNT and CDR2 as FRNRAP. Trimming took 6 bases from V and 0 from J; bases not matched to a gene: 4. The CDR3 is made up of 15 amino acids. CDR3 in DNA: TGTGCTAGTGGGCGAAGCGGGACGAACACCGGGGAGCTGTTTTTT. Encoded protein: CASGRSGTNTGELFF. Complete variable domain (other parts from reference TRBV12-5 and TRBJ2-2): DARVTQTPRHKVTEMGQEVTMRCQPILGHNTVFWYRQTMMQGLELLAYFRNRAPLDDSGMPKDRFSAEMPDATLATLKIQPSEPRDSAVYFCASGRSGTNTGELFFGEGSRLTVL.

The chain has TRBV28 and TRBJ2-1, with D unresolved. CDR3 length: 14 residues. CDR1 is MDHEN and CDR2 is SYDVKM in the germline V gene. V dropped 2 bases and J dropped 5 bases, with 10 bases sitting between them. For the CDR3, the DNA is TGTGCCAGCAGTTTACTCGAAGTTAACAATGAGCAGTTCTTC. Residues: CASSLLEVNNEQFF.

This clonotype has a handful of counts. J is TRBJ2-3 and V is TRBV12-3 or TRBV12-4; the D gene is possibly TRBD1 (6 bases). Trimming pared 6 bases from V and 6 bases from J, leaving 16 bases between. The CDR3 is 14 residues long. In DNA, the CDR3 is TGTGCCAGCAGCCCCCTGAGACAGGCGGATACGCAGTATTTT. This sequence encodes CASSPLRQADTQYF.

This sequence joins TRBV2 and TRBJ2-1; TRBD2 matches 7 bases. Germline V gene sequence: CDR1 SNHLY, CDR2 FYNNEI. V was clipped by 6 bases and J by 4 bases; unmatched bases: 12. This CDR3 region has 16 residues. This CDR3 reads CASSPPRAGVYNEQFF. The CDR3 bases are TGTGCCAGCAGCCCTCCGAGGGCGGGAGTATACAATGAGCAGTTCTTC.

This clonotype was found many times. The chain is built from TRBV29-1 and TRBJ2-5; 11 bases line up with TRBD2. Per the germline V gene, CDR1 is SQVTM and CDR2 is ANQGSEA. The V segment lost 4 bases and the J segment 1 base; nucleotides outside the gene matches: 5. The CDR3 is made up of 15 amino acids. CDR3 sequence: CSVVGLAGGQETQYF. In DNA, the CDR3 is TGCAGCGTTGTCGGTCTAGCGGGAGGCCAAGAGACCCAGTACTTC.

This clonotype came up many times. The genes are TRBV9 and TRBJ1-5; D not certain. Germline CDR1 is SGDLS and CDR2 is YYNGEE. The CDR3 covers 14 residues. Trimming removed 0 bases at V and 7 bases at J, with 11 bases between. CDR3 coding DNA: TGTGCCAGCAGCGTAGCCCCGGCCGTGCAGCCCCAGCATTTT. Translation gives CASSVAPAVQPQHF. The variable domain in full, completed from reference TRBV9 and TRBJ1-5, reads DSGVTQTPKHLITATGQRVTLRCSPRSGDLSVYWYQQSLDQGLQFLIQYYNGEERAKGNILERFSAQQFPDLHSELNLSSLELGDSALYFCASSVAPAVQPQHFGDGTRLSIL.